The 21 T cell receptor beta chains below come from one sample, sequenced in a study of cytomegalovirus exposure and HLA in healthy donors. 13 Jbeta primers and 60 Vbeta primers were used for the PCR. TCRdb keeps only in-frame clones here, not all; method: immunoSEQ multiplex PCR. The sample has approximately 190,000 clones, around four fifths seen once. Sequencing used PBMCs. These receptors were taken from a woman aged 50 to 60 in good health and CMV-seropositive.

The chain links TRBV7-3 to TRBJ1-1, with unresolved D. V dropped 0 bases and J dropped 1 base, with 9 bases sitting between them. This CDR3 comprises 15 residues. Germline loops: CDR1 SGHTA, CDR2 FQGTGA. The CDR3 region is CASSLTPSGNTEAFF. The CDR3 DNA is TGTGCCAGCAGCTTAACTCCGAGCGGGAACACTGAAGCTTTCTTT. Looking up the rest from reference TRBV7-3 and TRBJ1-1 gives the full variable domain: GAGVSQTPSNKVTEKGKYVELRCDPISGHTALYWYRQSLGQGPEFLIYFQGTGAADDSGLPNDRFFAVRPEGSVSTLKIQRTERGDSAVYLCASSLTPSGNTEAFFGQGTRLTVV.

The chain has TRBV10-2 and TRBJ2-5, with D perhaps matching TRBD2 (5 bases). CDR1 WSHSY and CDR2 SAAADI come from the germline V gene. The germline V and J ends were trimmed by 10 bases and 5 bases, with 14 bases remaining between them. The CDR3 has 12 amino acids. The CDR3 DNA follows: TGCGCCACCGGTCCCCGAGGGGAGACCCAGTACTTC. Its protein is CATGPRGETQYF.

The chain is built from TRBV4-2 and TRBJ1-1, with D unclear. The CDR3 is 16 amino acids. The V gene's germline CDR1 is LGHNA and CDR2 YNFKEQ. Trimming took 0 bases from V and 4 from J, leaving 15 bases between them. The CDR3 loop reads CASSQDHPMRVTEAFF. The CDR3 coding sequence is TGTGCCAGCAGCCAAGATCACCCCATGAGGGTCACTGAAGCTTTCTTT.

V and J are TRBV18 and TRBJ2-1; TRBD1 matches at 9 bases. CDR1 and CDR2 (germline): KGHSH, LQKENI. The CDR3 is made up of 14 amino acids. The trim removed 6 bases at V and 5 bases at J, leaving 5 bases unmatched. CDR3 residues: CASSPRTGDNEQFF. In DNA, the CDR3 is TGTGCCAGCTCCCCTAGGACAGGGGACAATGAGCAGTTCTTC. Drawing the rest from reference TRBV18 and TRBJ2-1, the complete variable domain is NAGVMQNPRHLVRRRGQEARLRCSPMKGHSHVYWYRQLPEEGLKFMVYLQKENIIDESGMPKERFSAEFPKEGPSILRIQQVVRGDSAAYFCASSPRTGDNEQFFGPGTRLTVL.

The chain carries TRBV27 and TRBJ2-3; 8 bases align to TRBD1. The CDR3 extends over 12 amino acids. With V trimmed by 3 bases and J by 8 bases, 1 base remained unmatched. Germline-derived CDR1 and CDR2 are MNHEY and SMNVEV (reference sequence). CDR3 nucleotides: TGTGCCAGCAGTTTCACAGGGGGTACGCAGTATTTT. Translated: CASSFTGGTQYF.

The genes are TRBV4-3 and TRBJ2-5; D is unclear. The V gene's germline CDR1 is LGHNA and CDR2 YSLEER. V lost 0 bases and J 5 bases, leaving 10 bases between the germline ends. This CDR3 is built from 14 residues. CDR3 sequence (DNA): TGCGCCAGCAGCCAAGATCCTAGAACGGAGACCCAGTACTTC. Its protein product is CASSQDPRTETQYF.

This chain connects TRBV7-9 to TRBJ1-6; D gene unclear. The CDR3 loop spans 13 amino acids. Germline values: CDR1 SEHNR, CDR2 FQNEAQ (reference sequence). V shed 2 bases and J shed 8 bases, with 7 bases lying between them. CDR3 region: CASSLNSDSPLHF. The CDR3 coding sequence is TGTGCCAGCAGCTTAAACAGTGATTCACCCCTCCACTTT.

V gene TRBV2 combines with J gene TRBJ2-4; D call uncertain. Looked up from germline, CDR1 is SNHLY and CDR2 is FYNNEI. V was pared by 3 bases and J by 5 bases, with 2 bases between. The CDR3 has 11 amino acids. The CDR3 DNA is TGTGCCAGCAGTGACGAAAACATTCAGTACTTC. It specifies CASSDENIQYF.

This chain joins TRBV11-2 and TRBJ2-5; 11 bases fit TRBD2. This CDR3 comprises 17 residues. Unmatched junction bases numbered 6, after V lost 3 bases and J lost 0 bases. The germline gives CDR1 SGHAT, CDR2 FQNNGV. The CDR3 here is CASSFLAGGGNQETQYF. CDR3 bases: TGTGCCAGCAGCTTTCTAGCGGGGGGCGGGAACCAAGAGACCCAGTACTTC.

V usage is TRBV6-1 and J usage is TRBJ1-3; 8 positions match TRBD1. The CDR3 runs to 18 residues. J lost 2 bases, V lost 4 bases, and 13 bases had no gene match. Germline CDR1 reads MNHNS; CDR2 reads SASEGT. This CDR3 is CASSVLAGQGSTGNTIYF. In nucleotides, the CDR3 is TGTGCCAGCAGTGTCCTCGCTGGACAGGGATCGACTGGAAACACCATATATTTT.

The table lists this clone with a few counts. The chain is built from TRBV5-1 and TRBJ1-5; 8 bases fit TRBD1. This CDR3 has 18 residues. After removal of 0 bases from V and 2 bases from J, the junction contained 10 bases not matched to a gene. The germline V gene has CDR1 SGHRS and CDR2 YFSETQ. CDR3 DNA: TGCGCCAGCAGCTTGGGCCCAGGGGGCGTCGGTGGCAATCAGCCCCAGCATTTT. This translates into CASSLGPGGVGGNQPQHF.

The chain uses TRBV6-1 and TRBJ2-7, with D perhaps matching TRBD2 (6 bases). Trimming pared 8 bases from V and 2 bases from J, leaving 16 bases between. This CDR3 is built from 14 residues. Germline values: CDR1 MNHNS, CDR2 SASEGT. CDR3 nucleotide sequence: TGTGCCAGCTCCCCTCGGGACTTACCCTACGAGCAGTACTTC. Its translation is CASSPRDLPYEQYF.

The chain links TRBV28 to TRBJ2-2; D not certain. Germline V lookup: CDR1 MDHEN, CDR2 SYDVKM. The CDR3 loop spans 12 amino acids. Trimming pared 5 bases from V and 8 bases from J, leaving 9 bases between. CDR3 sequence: CASSLRLGELFF. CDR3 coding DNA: TGTGCCAGCAGTCTCAGATTAGGGGAGCTGTTTTTT. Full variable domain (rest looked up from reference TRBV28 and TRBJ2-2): DVKVTQSSRYLVKRTGEKVFLECVQDMDHENMFWYRQDPGLGLRLIYFSYDVKMKEKGDIPEGYSVSREKKERFSLILESASTNQTSMYLCASSLRLGELFFGEGSRLTVL.

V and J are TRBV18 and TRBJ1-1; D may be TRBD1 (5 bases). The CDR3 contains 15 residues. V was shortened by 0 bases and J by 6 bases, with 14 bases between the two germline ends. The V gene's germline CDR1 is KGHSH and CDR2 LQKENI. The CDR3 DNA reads TGTGCCAGCTCACCACCGTCGGCAGGGAGGCCTGAAGCTTTCTTT. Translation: CASSPPSAGRPEAFF.

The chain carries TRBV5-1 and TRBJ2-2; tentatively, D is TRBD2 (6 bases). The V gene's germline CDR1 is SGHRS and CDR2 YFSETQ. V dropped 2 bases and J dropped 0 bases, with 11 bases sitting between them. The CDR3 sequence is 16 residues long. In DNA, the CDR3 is TGCGCCAGCAGCTTTCTGGGGGGATCGAACACCGGGGAGCTGTTTTTT. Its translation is CASSFLGGSNTGELFF.

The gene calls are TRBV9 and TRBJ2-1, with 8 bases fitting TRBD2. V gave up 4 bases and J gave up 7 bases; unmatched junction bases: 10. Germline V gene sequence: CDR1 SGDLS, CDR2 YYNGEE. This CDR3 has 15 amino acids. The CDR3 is CASSPHPGGGNEQFF. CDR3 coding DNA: TGTGCCAGCAGCCCCCACCCGGGGGGGGGTAATGAGCAGTTCTTC.

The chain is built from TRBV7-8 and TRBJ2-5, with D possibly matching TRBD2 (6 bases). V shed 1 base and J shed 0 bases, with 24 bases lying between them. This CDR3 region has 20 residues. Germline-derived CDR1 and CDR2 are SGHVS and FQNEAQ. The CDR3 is CASSLGSWGASGRYQETQYF. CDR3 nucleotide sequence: TGTGCCAGCAGCTTAGGGTCTTGGGGAGCCAGCGGGCGGTACCAAGAGACCCAGTACTTC.

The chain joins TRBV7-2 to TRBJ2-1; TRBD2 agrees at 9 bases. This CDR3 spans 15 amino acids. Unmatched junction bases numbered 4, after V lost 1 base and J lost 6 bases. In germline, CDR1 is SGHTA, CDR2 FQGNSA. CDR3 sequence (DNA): TGTGCCAGCAGCTTAGTCGGCGGGGGGGCCAATGAGCAGTTCTTC. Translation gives CASSLVGGGANEQFF.

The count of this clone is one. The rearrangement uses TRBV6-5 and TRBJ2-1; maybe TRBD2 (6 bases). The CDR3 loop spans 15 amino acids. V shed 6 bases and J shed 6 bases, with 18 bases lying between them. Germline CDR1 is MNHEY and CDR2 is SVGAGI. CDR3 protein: CASRPRTTLSNEQFF. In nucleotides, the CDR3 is TGTGCCAGCAGGCCCCGGACTACACTAAGCAATGAGCAGTTCTTC.

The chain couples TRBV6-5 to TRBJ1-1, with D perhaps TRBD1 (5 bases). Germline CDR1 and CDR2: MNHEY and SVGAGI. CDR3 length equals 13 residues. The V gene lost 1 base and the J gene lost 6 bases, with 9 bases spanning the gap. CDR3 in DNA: TGTGCCAGCAGTTACTTGGGGGGGGCTGAAGCTTTCTTT. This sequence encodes CASSYLGGAEAFF.

CDR3 sequence reads: CASSLDFQPQHF. The CDR3 region has the DNA TGTGCCAGCAGCTTAGACTTTCAGCCCCAGCATTTT. The chain is built from TRBV7-2 and TRBJ1-5; D gene uncertain. Trimming pared 1 base from V and 6 bases from J, leaving 4 bases between. Germline V lookup: CDR1 SGHTA, CDR2 FQGNSA. The CDR3 is 12 residues long.